Following are 22 T cell receptor beta chains from one sample sequenced in a study of sequential checkpoint blockade in melanoma. The treatment: randomized to nivolumab then ipilimumab (arm A) or the reverse (arm B). TCRdb keeps only in-frame clones here, not all; method: immunoSEQ multiplex PCR. The data show more than 9,500 clones, about 86% seen once. The input for sequencing was CD8+ T cells sorted from blood (inferred from file names), taken from a patient given nivolumab and ipilimumab in sequence. These receptors came from a human donor with melanoma.

This sequence joins TRBV19 and TRBJ2-7; 7 bases match TRBD1. V lost 7 bases and J lost 2; bases outside the gene matches: 5. The length of the CDR3 is 13 residues. CDR1 is LNHDA, CDR2 SQIVND, per germline (reference sequence). The CDR3 nucleotides read TGTGCCAGTAACCGGGACAGCCCCTACGAGCAGTACTTC. Amino acids: CASNRDSPYEQYF.

The V gene is TRBV27, the J gene TRBJ1-4; no reliable D call. This CDR3 spans 16 amino acids. Germline values: CDR1 MNHEY, CDR2 SMNVEV (reference sequence). The ends were cut back, 6 bases at V and 0 bases at J, with 14 bases in the middle. The CDR3 spells CASSFMFSATNEKLFF. CDR3 nucleotides: TGTGCCAGCAGCTTCATGTTTAGTGCAACTAATGAAAAACTGTTTTTT.

The V and J genes are TRBV27 and TRBJ2-5, with TRBD1 matching over 9 bases. The germline gives CDR1 MNHEY, CDR2 SMNVEV (reference sequence). The V and J ends lost 6 bases and 5 bases, in that order; junction bases with no gene match: 4. The CDR3 contains 13 residues. This CDR3 reads CASSGTGFETQYF. The CDR3 DNA is TGTGCCAGCAGCGGGACAGGGTTTGAGACCCAGTACTTC.

V usage is TRBV20-1 and J usage is TRBJ2-5; D gene unclear. Trimming took off 6 bases at V and 7 bases at J, with 3 bases between the two ends. Per germline, CDR1 DFQATT and CDR2 SNEGSKA (reference sequence). The CDR3 runs 8 residues. The CDR3 protein is CSAGTQYF. In DNA form, the CDR3 reads TGCAGTGCCGGGACCCAGTACTTC.

The chain joins TRBV2 to TRBJ2-7; D not resolved. The V and J ends lost 7 bases and 0 bases respectively, with 7 bases between them. This CDR3 is built from 12 residues. Germline V lookup: CDR1 SNHLY, CDR2 FYNNEI. The CDR3 reads CASTSGSYEQYF. CDR3 in DNA: TGTGCCAGCACGTCAGGCTCCTACGAGCAGTACTTC. Full variable domain (outside the CDR3, taken from reference TRBV2 and TRBJ2-7): EPEVTQTPSHQVTQMGQEVILRCVPISNHLYFYWYRQILGQKVEFLVSFYNNEISEKSEIFDDQFSVERPDGSNFTLKIRSTKLEDSAMYFCASTSGSYEQYFGPGTRLTVT.

The chain is built from TRBV15 and TRBJ1-5; D possibly corresponds to TRBD1 (5 bases). The CDR3 has 17 amino acids. Per germline, CDR1 LNHNV and CDR2 YYDKDF (reference sequence). The V end lost 3 bases, the J end lost 3 bases, and 18 bases lay between the germline ends. The CDR3 protein is CATSRDPAGLFNQPQHF. The CDR3, as DNA: TGTGCCACCAGCAGGGACCCGGCAGGGCTCTTCAATCAGCCCCAGCATTTT.

J is TRBJ2-1 and V is TRBV7-2; the D gene is possibly TRBD2 (6 bases). This CDR3 comprises 18 residues. The V and J ends lost 5 bases and 4 bases respectively, with 24 bases between them. Germline CDR1 is SGHTA and CDR2 is FQGNSA. The CDR3 coding sequence is TGTGCCAGCAGCCCTAAAGAAAGGACTACACCCCTATACAATGAGCAGTTCTTC. Translating it yields CASSPKERTTPLYNEQFF.

The chain combines TRBV18 with TRBJ1-2; a possible D gene is TRBD1 (5 bases). The CDR3 runs to 14 residues. Trimming removed 3 bases at V and 4 bases at J, with 12 bases between. CDR1 and CDR2 from the germline V gene are KGHSH and LQKENI. CDR3 in amino acids: CASSPETEFYGYTF. CDR3 bases: TGTGCCAGCTCACCCGAGACAGAATTCTATGGCTACACCTTC.

This clone turned up a few times. The chain carries TRBV9 and TRBJ2-7; D perhaps matches TRBD2 (5 bases). Germline loops: CDR1 SGDLS, CDR2 YYNGEE. The CDR3 totals 14 residues. The V and J ends lost 1 base and 4 bases respectively, with 12 bases between them. CDR3 loop: CASSVTDYPYEQYF. In DNA form, the CDR3 reads TGTGCCAGCAGCGTAACTGACTATCCTTACGAGCAGTACTTC.

The genes are TRBV27 and TRBJ2-7; D gene unclear. This CDR3 has 15 residues. CDR1 is MNHEY and CDR2 is SMNVEV in the germline V gene (reference sequence). V gave up 3 bases and J gave up 2 bases, with 14 bases separating them. CDR3 protein: CASSLSIVLPYEQYF. DNA of the CDR3: TGTGCCAGCAGTTTGAGTATTGTGCTACCCTACGAGCAGTACTTC.

The V gene is TRBV7-8, the J gene TRBJ2-7; D perhaps matches TRBD2 (6 bases). This CDR3 is 16 amino acids long. V was pared by 1 base and J by 1 base, with 14 bases between. Germline-derived CDR1 and CDR2 are SGHVS and FQNEAQ. As DNA, the CDR3 is TGTGCCAGCAGCTTAGTGGTAGCGGACAAGTCCTACGAGCAGTACTTC. The encoded protein is CASSLVVADKSYEQYF. Combining the CDR3 with reference TRBV7-8 and TRBJ2-7 gives the whole variable domain GAGVSQSPRYKVAKRGQDVALRCDPISGHVSLFWYQQALGQGPEFLTYFQNEAQLDKSGLPSDRFFAERPEGSVSTLKIQRTQQEDSAVYLCASSLVVADKSYEQYFGPGTRLTVT.

CDR3 in DNA: TGCGCCAGCAGCCTCGGGACAGGGGGTTACGAGCAGTACTTC. Translated: CASSLGTGGYEQYF. The chain recombines TRBV5-1 with TRBJ2-7, with 11 positions matching TRBD1. CDR1 is SGHRS, CDR2 YFSETQ, per germline. The CDR3 runs to 14 residues. V dropped 4 bases and J dropped 4; count of bases not matched to a gene: 4.

This rearrangement joins TRBV27 to TRBJ1-5; no reliable D call. Germline V gene lookup returns CDR1 MNHEY and CDR2 SMNVEV (reference sequence). This CDR3 comprises 14 residues. Trimming stripped 3 bases from V and 5 bases from J, with 11 bases between. The CDR3 coding sequence is TGTGCCAGCAGTTTTGAGGGTGGGGATCAGCCCCAGCATTTT. Its translation: CASSFEGGDQPQHF.

CDR3 nucleotide sequence: TGCAGCGTTGAACCCCTGGGCGGGGGGGGTTTCCAAGAGACCCAGTACTTC. Translating gives CSVEPLGGGGFQETQYF. This chain joins TRBV29-1 and TRBJ2-5, with TRBD2 identical over 9 bases. Germline values: CDR1 SQVTM, CDR2 ANQGSEA. This CDR3 spans 17 amino acids. The J segment lost 1 base and the V segment lost 2 bases, leaving 11 bases of the junction unmatched.

The chain combines TRBV5-4 with TRBJ2-7; TRBD1 matches at 10 bases. The CDR3 totals 14 residues. V lost 3 bases to trimming and J lost 2 bases; unmatched junction nucleotides: 2. Looked up from germline, CDR1 is SGHNT and CDR2 is YYREEE (reference sequence). In DNA, the CDR3 is TGTGCCAGCAGCTACGGGACAGGGGCCTACGAGCAGTACTTC. Translation: CASSYGTGAYEQYF.

The gene calls are TRBV6-5 and TRBJ2-1; D is perhaps TRBD1 (6 bases). Deletions cut 2 bases from V and 5 bases from J, with 10 bases between. Germline loops: CDR1 MNHEY, CDR2 SVGAGI. The CDR3 loop spans 14 amino acids. CDR3 loop: CASSYTTGNNEQFF. DNA for the CDR3: TGTGCCAGCAGTTACACGACAGGAAACAATGAGCAGTTCTTC.

This chain links TRBV29-1 with TRBJ2-1; TRBD1 aligns across 8 bases. This CDR3 is built from 13 residues. With V trimmed by 4 bases and J by 4 bases, 3 bases remained unmatched. The germline V gene encodes CDR1 SQVTM and CDR2 ANQGSEA. CDR3: CSVGGQAYNEQFF. The CDR3 DNA reads as TGCAGCGTTGGGGGACAGGCATACAATGAGCAGTTCTTC.

The chain combines TRBV9 with TRBJ1-4; 9 nucleotides match TRBD1. Germline V CDR1 and CDR2: SGDLS, YYNGEE. CDR3 length: 15 amino acids. V shed 3 bases, J shed 3 bases, and the junction held 3 bases outside the gene matches. CDR3 sequence reads: CASSAQGASNEKLFF. The CDR3 nucleotides are TGTGCCAGCAGCGCACAGGGGGCGTCTAATGAAAAACTGTTTTTT.

The CDR3 DNA follows: TGTGCCAGCAGTTTCTCCGGGACAGGGGATGACACCTTC. Encoded protein: CASSFSGTGDDTF. The chain is built from TRBV6-5 and TRBJ1-2; 10 positions agree with TRBD1. The V segment lost 4 bases and the J segment 12 bases; nucleotides outside the gene matches: 8. The germline V gene encodes CDR1 MNHEY and CDR2 SVGAGI. This CDR3 is 13 amino acids long.

V gene TRBV7-9 combines with J gene TRBJ2-7; possible D gene TRBD2, 5 bases. The V gene's germline CDR1 is SEHNR and CDR2 FQNEAQ (reference sequence). Trimming took 3 bases from V and 3 from J, leaving 12 bases between them. The CDR3 runs 14 residues. This CDR3 is CASSLIAGGYEQYF. The CDR3 nucleotides are TGTGCCAGCAGCTTGATAGCAGGAGGCTACGAGCAGTACTTC.

This clone turned up a few times. The chain combines TRBV19 with TRBJ1-3; 7 bases line up with TRBD1. This CDR3 is built from 12 residues. The germline CDR1 and CDR2 sequences are LNHDA and SQIVND (reference sequence). Losses at the gene ends were 11 bases for V and 4 bases for J; bases not matched to a gene: 5. CDR3 residues: CAPTGSGNTIYF. In DNA form, the CDR3 reads TGTGCCCCGACAGGGTCCGGAAACACCATATATTTT.

This chain connects TRBV2 to TRBJ2-1; 10 nucleotides align to TRBD2. Germline lookup yields CDR1 SNHLY and CDR2 FYNNEI. Trimming took 3 bases from V and 0 from J; bases not matched to a gene: 5. This CDR3 is built from 17 residues. The CDR3 DNA reads as TGTGCCAGCAGTGAGTCTAGCGGGGGATTCTCCTACAATGAGCAGTTCTTC. This codes for CASSESSGGFSYNEQFF.